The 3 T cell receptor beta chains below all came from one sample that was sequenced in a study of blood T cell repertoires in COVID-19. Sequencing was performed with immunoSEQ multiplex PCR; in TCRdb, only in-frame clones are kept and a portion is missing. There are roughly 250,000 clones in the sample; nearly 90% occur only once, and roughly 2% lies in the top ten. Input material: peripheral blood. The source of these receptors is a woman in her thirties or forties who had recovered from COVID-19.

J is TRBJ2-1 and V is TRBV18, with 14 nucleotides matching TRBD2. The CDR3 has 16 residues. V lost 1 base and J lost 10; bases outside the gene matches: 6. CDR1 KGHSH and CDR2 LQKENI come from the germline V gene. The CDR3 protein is CASSPRLAGGRYEQFF. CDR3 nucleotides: TGTGCCAGCTCACCACGACTAGCGGGGGGGCGCTACGAGCAGTTCTTC.

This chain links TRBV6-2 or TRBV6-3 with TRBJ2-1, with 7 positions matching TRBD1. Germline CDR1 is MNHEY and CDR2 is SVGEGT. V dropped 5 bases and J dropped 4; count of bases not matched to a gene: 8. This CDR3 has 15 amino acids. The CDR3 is CASSDRDSLYNEQFF. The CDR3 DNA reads TGTGCCAGCAGTGACCGGGACAGCCTGTACAATGAGCAGTTCTTC.

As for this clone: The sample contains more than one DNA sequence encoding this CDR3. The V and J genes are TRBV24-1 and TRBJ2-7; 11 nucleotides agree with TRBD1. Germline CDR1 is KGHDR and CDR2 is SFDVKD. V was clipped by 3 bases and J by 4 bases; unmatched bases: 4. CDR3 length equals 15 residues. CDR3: CATSDPGTGGYEQYF. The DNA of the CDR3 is TGTGCCACCAGTGATCCCGGGACAGGGGGATACGAGCAGTACTTC.